This T cell receptor (beta chain) was identified during a study of blood T cell repertoires in COVID-19 (TCRdb year 2020). Context from the whole study: The collaborator samples originated in the United States, Italy and Spain and spanned the acute and convalescent phases of COVID-19. The material from the prospective study consisted of cDNA or gDNA derived from T cells, B-cell-depleted T cells, or PBMCs. Deeply sampled blood TCRbeta repertoires from subjects exposed to, actively infected with, or recovered from COVID-19 were included in the dataset. The repertoires were released in a freely available public database intended as a resource for research on the immune response to SARS-CoV-2. The samples were drawn from two sources: the first 160 participants of the ongoing ImmuneRACE study, and 1,200 or so subjects contributed by 6 global collaborators. The sample metadata nearly always contained a de-identified subject ID, COVID-19 status, age in years and sex. Where HLA class I and class II types were available, the types were taken from metadata supplied by the sample provider, not from assay-based typing.

Each collaborating institution followed its own protocols to collect whole blood in K2EDTA tubes. For TCRbeta analysis, collaborators shipped samples as frozen whole blood, isolated PBMCs, or DNA extracted from either of those sample types. TCRbeta CDR3 regions were amplified from genomic DNA by means of the immunoSEQ Assay, a bias-controlled multiplex PCR. Processing in the source paper ran as follows. The number of nucleated cells in each sample was estimated from the amplification of reference gene primers within the assay. To quantify the absolute abundance of each unique TCRbeta CDR3 rearrangement, sequence reads were collapsed and filtered. For each sample, productive Simpson clonality was calculated by taking the square root of Simpson's diversity index across productive rearrangements. TCRdb took over this immuneACCESS table, retaining in-frame rearrangements with V and J assigned. Such tables are incomplete; in checked studies, under half of the missing clones stem from an unresolved V gene, and the remainder is unexplained. From that table come the V and J calls and clone size; the DNA was used to work out D and trimming. This sample is represented by about 200,000 clones; more than 65% of them were singletons. Together, the top ten hold 7.9% of the sample.

This clone was observed a single time. The specificity of this receptor is unknown. Per-nucleotide qualities are absent, and no much larger clonotype sits a single base away. Looking up the germline V gene (reference sequence) yields CDR1 DFQATT and CDR2 SNEGSKA. Trimming removed 3 bases from V and 6 bases from J; the gene matches leave 5 bases unexplained. The CDR3 contains 13 residues, cysteine and phenylalanine counted. The read is trimmed to its CDR3 DNA, 39 bases read in frame from base 1. General conclusions and limits of the study: The quantity of clinical and demographic metadata differed by source and by participant and was supplied without curation.

Sequenced sample: peripheral blood. The sequence links TRBV20-1 to TRBJ2-1, with 7 middle bases fitting TRBD2. The sequence came from a woman older than 75 with acute or convalescent COVID-19. In nucleotide form, the sequence is TGCAGTGCTAGTGGGAGGGCCCTCAATGAGCAGTTCTTC. It encodes CSASGRALNEQFF.